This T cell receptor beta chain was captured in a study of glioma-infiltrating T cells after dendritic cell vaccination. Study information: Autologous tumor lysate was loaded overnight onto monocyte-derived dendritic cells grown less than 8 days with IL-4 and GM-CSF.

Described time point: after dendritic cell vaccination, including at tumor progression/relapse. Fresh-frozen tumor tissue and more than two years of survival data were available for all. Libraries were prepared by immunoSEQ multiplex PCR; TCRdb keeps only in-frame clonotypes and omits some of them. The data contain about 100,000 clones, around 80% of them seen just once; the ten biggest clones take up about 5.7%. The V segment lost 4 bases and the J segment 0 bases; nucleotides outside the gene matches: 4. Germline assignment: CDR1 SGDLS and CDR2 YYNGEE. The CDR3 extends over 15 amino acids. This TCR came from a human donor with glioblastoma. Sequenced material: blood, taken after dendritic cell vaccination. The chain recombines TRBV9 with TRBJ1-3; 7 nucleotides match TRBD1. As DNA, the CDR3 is TGTGCCAGCAGCTCAAGGGACAGCTCTGGAAACACCATATATTTT. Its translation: CASSSRDSSGNTIYF.